These 6 T cell receptor beta chains were sequenced from one sample in a study of blood T cell repertoires in COVID-19. Data came from immunoSEQ multiplex PCR; TCRdb stores just in-frame clones and leaves some out. This sample yields 400,000 to 450,000 clones, of which around 89% are seen a single time; about 1.6% belongs to the top ten. The sample was peripheral blood. These receptors all come from a middle-aged woman with COVID-19, enrolled during active disease.

This clone was detected once. CDR3 nucleotide sequence: TGTGCCAGCAGCACAGAACAGGGGCCCCAGCATTTT. Translation gives CASSTEQGPQHF. The genes are TRBV5-4 and TRBJ1-5; D may be TRBD1 (6 bases). Germline-derived CDR1 and CDR2 are SGHNT and YYREEE (reference sequence). This CDR3 comprises 12 residues. Trimming cost V 4 bases and J 9 bases, with 11 bases left between them.

V usage is TRBV19 and J usage is TRBJ1-1, with D maybe TRBD1 (6 bases). Trimming pared 6 bases from V and 2 bases from J, leaving 25 bases between. The CDR3 extends over 18 amino acids. Germline V gives CDR1 LNHDA, CDR2 SQIVND (reference sequence). CDR3 sequence (DNA): TGTGCCAGTAGCTCTTCAAAGGGGGGGACGGCCTATAACACTGAAGCTTTCTTT. This codes for CASSSSKGGTAYNTEAFF.

V usage is TRBV3-1 (or the pseudogene TRBV3-2) and J usage is TRBJ2-7; 8 positions agree with TRBD1. This CDR3 has 14 residues. From germline, CDR1 is LGHDT and CDR2 YNNKEL (reference sequence). The V and J ends lost 2 bases and 2 bases, in that order; junction bases with no gene match: 2. CDR3 sequence: CASSQTTGAYEQYF. The CDR3 nucleotides are TGTGCCAGCAGCCAAACGACAGGGGCCTACGAGCAGTACTTC.

The CDR3 region has the DNA TGTGCCAGCAGTGGGTCGCGGGGTGCGAAGGATCAGCCCCAGCATTTT. Its protein product is CASSGSRGAKDQPQHF. V and J are TRBV2 and TRBJ1-5, with D uncertain. Trimming cost V 4 bases and J 5 bases, with 18 bases left between them. This CDR3 has 16 amino acids. Looked up from germline, CDR1 is SNHLY and CDR2 is FYNNEI.

The chain links TRBV7-9 to TRBJ1-1, with D hard to call. Looked up from germline, CDR1 is SEHNR and CDR2 is FQNEAQ (reference sequence). V was trimmed by 5 bases and J by 1 base, leaving 2 bases between them. This CDR3 has 11 amino acids. The CDR3 nucleotides read TGTGCCAGCAGCCGGAACACTGAAGCTTTCTTT. It is translated as CASSRNTEAFF.

This rearrangement joins TRBV28 to TRBJ1-5; D perhaps matches TRBD1 (5 bases). This CDR3 has 13 residues. Germline loops: CDR1 MDHEN, CDR2 SYDVKM. Trimming shortened V by 4 bases and J by 3 bases, and 7 bases separated the two germline ends. CDR3 protein: CASSWGYNQPQHF. The CDR3 region has the DNA TGTGCCAGCAGTTGGGGCTACAATCAGCCCCAGCATTTT.